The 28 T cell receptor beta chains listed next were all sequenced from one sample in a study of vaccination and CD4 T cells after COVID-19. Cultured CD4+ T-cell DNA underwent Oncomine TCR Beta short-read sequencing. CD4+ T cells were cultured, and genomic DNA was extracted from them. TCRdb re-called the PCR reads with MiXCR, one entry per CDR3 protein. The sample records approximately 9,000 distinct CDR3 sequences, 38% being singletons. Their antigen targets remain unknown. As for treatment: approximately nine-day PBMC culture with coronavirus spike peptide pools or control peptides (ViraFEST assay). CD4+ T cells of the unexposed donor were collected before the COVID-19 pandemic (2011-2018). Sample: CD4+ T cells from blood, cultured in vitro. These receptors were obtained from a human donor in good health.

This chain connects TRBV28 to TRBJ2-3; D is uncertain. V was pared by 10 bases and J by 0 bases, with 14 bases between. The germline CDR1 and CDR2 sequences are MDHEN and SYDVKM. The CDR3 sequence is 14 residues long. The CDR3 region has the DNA TGTGCCAACACACCCCCTGTTAGCACAGATACGCAGTATTTT. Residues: CANTPPVSTDTQYF.

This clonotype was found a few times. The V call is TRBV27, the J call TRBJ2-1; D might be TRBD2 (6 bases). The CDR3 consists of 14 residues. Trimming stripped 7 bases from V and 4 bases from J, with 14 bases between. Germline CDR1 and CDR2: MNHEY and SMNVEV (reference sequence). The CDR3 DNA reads TGTGCCAGCAAGGGAGCGGGCTATTACAATGAGCAGTTCTTC. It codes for CASKGAGYYNEQFF.

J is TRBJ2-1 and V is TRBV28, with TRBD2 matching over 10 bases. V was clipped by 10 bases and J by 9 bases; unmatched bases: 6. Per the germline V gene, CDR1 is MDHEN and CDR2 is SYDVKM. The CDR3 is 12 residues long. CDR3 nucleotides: TGTGCCACCGGGACTAGCGACCGTGAGCAGTTCTTC. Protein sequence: CATGTSDREQFF.

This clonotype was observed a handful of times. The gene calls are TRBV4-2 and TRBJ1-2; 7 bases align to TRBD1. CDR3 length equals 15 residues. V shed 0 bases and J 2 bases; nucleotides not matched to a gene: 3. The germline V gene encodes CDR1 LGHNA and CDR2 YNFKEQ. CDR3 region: CASSQDQGQNYGYTF. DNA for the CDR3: TGTGCCAGCAGCCAAGATCAGGGACAGAACTATGGCTACACCTTC.

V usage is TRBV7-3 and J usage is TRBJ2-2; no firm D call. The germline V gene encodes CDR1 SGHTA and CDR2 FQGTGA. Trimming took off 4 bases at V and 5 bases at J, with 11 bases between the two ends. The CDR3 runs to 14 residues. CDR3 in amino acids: CASSSESSTGELFF. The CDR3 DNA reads TGTGCCAGCAGCTCGGAAAGTTCTACCGGGGAGCTGTTTTTT.

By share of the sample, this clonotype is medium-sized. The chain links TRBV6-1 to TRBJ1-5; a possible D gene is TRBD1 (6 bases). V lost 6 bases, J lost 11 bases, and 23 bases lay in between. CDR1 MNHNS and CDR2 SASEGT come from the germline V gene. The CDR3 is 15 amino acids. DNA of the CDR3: TGTGCCAGCAGCCGGCGGGGGGGCGAGGGTAGAGCCCAGCATTTT. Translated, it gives CASSRRGGEGRAQHF.

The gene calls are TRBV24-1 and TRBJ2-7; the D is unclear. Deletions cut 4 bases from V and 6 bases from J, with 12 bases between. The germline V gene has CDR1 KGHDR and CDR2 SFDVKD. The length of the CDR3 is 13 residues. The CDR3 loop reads CATSEGWPSEQYF. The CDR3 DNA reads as TGTGCCACCAGTGAGGGGTGGCCCTCCGAGCAGTACTTC.

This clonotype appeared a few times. CDR3 amino acids: CASSDRDFQPQHF. CDR3 coding DNA: TGTGCCAGCAGTGACAGGGATTTTCAGCCCCAGCATTTT. The chain joins TRBV6-2 or TRBV6-3 to TRBJ1-5, with 7 bases lining up with TRBD1. The CDR3 totals 13 residues. Germline V gene sequence: CDR1 MNHEY, CDR2 SVGEGT. Trimming took 5 bases from V and 6 from J; bases not matched to a gene: 4.

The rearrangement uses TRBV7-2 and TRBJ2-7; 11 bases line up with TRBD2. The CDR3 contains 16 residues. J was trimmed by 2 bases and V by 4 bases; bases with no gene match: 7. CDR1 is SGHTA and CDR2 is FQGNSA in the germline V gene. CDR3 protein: CASSSGTSGLAYEQYF. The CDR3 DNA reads TGTGCCAGCAGCTCTGGGACTAGCGGCTTAGCCTACGAGCAGTACTTC.

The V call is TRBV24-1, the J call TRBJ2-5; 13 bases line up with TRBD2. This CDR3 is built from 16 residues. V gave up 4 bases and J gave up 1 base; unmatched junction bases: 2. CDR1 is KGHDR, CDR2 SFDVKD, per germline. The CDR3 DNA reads TGTGCCACCAGTGAAGGGACTAGCGGGGTCCAAGAGACCCAGTACTTC. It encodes CATSEGTSGVQETQYF.

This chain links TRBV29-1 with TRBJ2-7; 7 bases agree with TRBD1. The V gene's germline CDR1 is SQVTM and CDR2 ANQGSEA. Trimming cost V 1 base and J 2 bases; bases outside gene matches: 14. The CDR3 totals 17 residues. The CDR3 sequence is CSVEVRGIGTVPYEQYF. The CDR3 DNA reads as TGCAGCGTTGAAGTCCGGGGTATCGGGACAGTGCCCTACGAGCAGTACTTC.

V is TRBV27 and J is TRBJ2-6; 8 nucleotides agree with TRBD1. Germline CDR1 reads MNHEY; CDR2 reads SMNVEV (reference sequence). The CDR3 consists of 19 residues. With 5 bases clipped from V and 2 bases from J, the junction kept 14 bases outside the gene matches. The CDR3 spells CASSLRRQGISPGANVLTF. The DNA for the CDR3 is TGTGCCAGCAGTCTCAGACGACAGGGGATATCGCCTGGGGCCAACGTCCTGACTTTC. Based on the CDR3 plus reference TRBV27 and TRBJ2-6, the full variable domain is EAQVTQNPRYLITVTGKKLTVTCSQNMNHEYMSWYRQDPGLGLRQIYYSMNVEVTDKGDVPEGYKVSRKEKRNFPLILESPSPNQTSLYFCASSLRRQGISPGANVLTFGAGSRLTVL.

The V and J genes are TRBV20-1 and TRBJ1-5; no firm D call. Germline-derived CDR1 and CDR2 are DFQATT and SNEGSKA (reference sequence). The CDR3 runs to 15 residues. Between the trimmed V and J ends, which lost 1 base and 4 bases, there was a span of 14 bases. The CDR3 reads CSARVEGLGNQPQHF. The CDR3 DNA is TGCAGTGCTAGAGTGGAAGGGTTGGGGAATCAGCCCCAGCATTTT.

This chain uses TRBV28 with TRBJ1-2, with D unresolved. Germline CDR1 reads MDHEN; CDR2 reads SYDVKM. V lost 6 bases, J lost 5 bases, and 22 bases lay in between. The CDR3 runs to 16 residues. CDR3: CASRTSPPWMPYGYTF. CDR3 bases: TGTGCCAGCAGAACTTCCCCTCCTTGGATGCCGTATGGCTACACCTTC.

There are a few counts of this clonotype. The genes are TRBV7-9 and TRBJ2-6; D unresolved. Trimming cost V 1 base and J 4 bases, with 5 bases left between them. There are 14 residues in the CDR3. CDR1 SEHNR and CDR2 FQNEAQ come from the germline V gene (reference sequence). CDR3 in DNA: TGTGCCAGCAGCTTAGGGGTAGGGGCCAACGTCCTGACTTTC. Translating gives CASSLGVGANVLTF.

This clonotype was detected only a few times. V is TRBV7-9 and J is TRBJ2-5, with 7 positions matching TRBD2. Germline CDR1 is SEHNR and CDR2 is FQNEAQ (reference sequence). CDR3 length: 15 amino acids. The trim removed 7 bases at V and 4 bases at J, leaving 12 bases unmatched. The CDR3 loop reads CASIAGAGSTETQYF. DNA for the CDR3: TGTGCCAGCATCGCGGGAGCCGGTTCTACAGAGACCCAGTACTTC. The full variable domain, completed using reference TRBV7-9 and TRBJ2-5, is DTGVSQNPRHKITKRGQNVTFRCDPISEHNRLYWYRQTLGQGPEFLTYFQNEAQLEKSRLLSDRFSAERPKGSFSTLEIQRTEQGDSAMYLCASIAGAGSTETQYFGPGTRLLVL.

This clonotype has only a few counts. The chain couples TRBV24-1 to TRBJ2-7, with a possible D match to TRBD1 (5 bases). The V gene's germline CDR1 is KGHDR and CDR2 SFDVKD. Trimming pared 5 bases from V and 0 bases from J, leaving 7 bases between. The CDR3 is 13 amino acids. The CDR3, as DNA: TGTGCCACCAGTGGGGGCCACTCCTACGAGCAGTACTTC. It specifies CATSGGHSYEQYF.

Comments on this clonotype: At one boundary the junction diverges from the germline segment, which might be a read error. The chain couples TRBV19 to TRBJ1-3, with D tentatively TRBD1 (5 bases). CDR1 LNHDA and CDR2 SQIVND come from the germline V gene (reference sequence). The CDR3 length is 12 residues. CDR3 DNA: TGTGCCAGTAGTATTCCGGGGCTCCCGAGCGCTTTT. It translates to CASSIPGLPSAF.

As DNA, the CDR3 is TGTGCCAGCAAGAAGTTCGGCGCCTACAATGAGCAGTTCTTC. Amino acids: CASKKFGAYNEQFF. The V gene is TRBV28, the J gene TRBJ2-1; D remains ambiguous. Trimming removed 7 bases from V and 2 bases from J, with 12 bases in between. CDR1 and CDR2 from the germline V gene are MDHEN and SYDVKM. The CDR3 runs 14 residues. The entire variable domain, with the rest obtained from reference TRBV28 and TRBJ2-1, is as follows: DVKVTQSSRYLVKRTGEKVFLECVQDMDHENMFWYRQDPGLGLRLIYFSYDVKMKEKGDIPEGYSVSREKKERFSLILESASTNQTSMYLCASKKFGAYNEQFFGPGTRLTVL.

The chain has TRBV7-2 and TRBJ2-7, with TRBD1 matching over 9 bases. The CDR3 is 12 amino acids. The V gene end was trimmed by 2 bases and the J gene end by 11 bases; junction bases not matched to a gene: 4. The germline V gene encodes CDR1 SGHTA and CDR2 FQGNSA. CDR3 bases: TGTGCCAGCAGCTTAAGACAGGGGGTAAAGTACTTC. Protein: CASSLRQGVKYF.

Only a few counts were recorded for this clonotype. The CDR3 spells CASSTHGNTQYF. CDR3 DNA: TGTGCCAGCAGCACACACGGGAATACGCAGTATTTT. V and J are TRBV12-3 or TRBV12-4 and TRBJ2-3; D may be TRBD2 (5 bases). V lost 6 bases to trimming and J lost 7 bases, with 11 bases between them. The CDR3 length is 12 residues.

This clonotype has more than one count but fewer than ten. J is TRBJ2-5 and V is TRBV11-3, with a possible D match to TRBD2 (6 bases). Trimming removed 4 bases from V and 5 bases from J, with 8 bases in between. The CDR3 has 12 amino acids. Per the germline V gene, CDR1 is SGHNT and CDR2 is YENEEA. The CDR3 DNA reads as TGTGCCAGCAGCTCGAGCGGGGAGACCCAGTACTTC. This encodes CASSSSGETQYF.

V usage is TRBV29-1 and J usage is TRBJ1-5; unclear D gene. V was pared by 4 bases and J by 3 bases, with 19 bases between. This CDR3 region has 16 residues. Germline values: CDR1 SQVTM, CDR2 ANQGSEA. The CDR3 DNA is TGCAGCGTTGTGGGCAAGAACGGATGGGACAATCAGCCCCAGCATTTT. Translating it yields CSVVGKNGWDNQPQHF.

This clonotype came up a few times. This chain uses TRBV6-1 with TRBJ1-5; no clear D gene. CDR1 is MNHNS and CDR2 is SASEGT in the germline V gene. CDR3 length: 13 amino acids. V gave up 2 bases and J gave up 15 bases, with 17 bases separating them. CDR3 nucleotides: TGTGCCAGCAGTGAATTTGGGCTGTCACCACCGCATTTT. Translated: CASSEFGLSPPHF.

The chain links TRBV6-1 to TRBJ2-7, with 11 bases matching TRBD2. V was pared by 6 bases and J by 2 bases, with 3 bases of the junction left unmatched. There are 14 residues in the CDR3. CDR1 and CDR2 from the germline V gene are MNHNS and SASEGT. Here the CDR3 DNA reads TGTGCCAGCAGCTGGACTAGCGGGCCCTACGAGCAGTACTTC. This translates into CASSWTSGPYEQYF.

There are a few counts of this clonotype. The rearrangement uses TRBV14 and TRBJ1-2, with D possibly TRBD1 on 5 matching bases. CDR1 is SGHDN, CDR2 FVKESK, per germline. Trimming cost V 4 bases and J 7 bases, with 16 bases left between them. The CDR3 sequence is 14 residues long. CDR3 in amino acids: CASSRYRWGGGYTF. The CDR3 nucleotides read TGTGCCAGCAGCCGATACAGGTGGGGCGGTGGCTACACCTTC.

CDR3 DNA: TGTGCCAGCAGTCCCCAGGGACGGGTGAACACTGAAGCTTTCTTT. Its translation is CASSPQGRVNTEAFF. This chain connects TRBV28 to TRBJ1-1, with D possibly matching TRBD1 (5 bases). V lost 5 bases to trimming and J lost 0 bases, with 13 bases between them. Germline-derived CDR1 and CDR2 are MDHEN and SYDVKM. The CDR3 is 15 residues long. The full variable domain, in which reference TRBV28 and TRBJ1-1 provide the parts outside the CDR3, is DVKVTQSSRYLVKRTGEKVFLECVQDMDHENMFWYRQDPGLGLRLIYFSYDVKMKEKGDIPEGYSVSREKKERFSLILESASTNQTSMYLCASSPQGRVNTEAFFGQGTRLTVV.

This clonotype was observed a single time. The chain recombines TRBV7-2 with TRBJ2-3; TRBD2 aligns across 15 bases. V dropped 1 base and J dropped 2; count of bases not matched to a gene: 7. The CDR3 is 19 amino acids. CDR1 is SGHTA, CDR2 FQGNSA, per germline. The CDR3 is CASSLVEGTSGRHTDTQYF. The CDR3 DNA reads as TGTGCCAGCAGCTTAGTAGAGGGGACTAGCGGGAGGCACACAGATACGCAGTATTTT.